A single sample is the source of the 19 T cell receptor beta chains below, sequenced in a study of blood T cell repertoires in COVID-19. Sequencing was performed with immunoSEQ multiplex PCR; in TCRdb, only in-frame clones are kept and a portion is missing. Of a few hundred thousand clones in the sample, 89% were seen once. The sequenced material came from peripheral blood. The receptors come from a woman aged 40 to 50 who had recovered from COVID-19.

The chain links TRBV19 to TRBJ1-3; D is undetermined. The CDR3 is 14 residues long. V was pared by 6 bases and J by 0 bases, with 9 bases between. Germline V gene sequence: CDR1 LNHDA, CDR2 SQIVND (reference sequence). CDR3 bases: TGTGCCAGTAGAGAGAACCACTCTGGAAACACCATATATTTT. It specifies CASRENHSGNTIYF.

In DNA form, the CDR3 reads TGCGCCAGCAGCACCTCTCCAGGGGACACTAATGAAAAACTGTTTTTT. Translation: CASSTSPGDTNEKLFF. The chain carries TRBV5-1 and TRBJ1-4; D may be TRBD1 (6 bases). Trimming removed 4 bases from V and 2 bases from J, with 15 bases in between. This CDR3 comprises 16 residues. CDR1 is SGHRS, CDR2 YFSETQ, per germline.

The chain has TRBV6-5 and TRBJ1-1; 7 bases align to TRBD1. Germline CDR1 MNHEY, CDR2 SVGAGI. The J segment lost 7 bases and the V segment lost 0 bases, leaving 2 bases of the junction unmatched. The CDR3 length is 13 residues. CDR3 DNA: TGTGCCAGCAGTTACTCGTGGGACAGTGAAGCTTTCTTT. Translating it yields CASSYSWDSEAFF.

V gene TRBV7-2 combines with J gene TRBJ2-3, with D perhaps TRBD2 (6 bases). The V end was cut by 4 bases, the J end by 1 base, with 6 bases between. The CDR3 extends over 13 amino acids. Germline CDR1 is SGHTA and CDR2 is FQGNSA. CDR3 coding DNA: TGTGCCAGCAGCTGGGGGGGCACAGATACGCAGTATTTT. Amino acids: CASSWGGTDTQYF.

This clone appeared a single time. Written as DNA, the CDR3 is TGTGCCATAGCAATGGAGGGCGGAGGCACTGAAGCTTTCTTT. It codes for CAIAMEGGGTEAFF. The V gene is TRBV5-4, the J gene TRBJ1-1; D is undetermined. The germline V gene encodes CDR1 SGHNT and CDR2 YYREEE (reference sequence). The CDR3 length is 14 residues. Trimming shortened V by 9 bases and J by 4 bases, and 19 bases separated the two germline ends. The full variable domain, rest sourced from reference TRBV5-4 and TRBJ1-1, is ETGVTQSPTHLIKTRGQQVTLRCSSQSGHNTVSWYQQALGQGPQFIFQYYREEENGRGNFPPRFSGLQFPNYSSELNVNALELDDSALYLCAIAMEGGGTEAFFGQGTRLTVV.

The V gene is TRBV24-1, the J gene TRBJ2-1; the D gene is possibly TRBD1 (6 bases). V shed 3 bases and J shed 10 bases, with 12 bases lying between them. The CDR3 is 13 residues long. Germline CDR1 is KGHDR and CDR2 is SFDVKD. For the CDR3, the DNA is TGTGCCACCAGTGATCCAGGGGTTCGCGAGCAGTTCTTC. Protein sequence: CATSDPGVREQFF.

The chain is built from TRBV6-1 and TRBJ2-1; 7 bases are shared with TRBD2. The CDR3 spans 17 residues. V dropped 2 bases and J dropped 9; count of bases not matched to a gene: 16. The germline CDR1 and CDR2 sequences are MNHNS and SASEGT. CDR3 protein: CASSERTSVSLRSEQFF. The DNA of the CDR3 is TGTGCCAGCAGTGAAAGAACTAGCGTTTCCTTACGAAGTGAGCAGTTCTTC.

V usage is TRBV30 and J usage is TRBJ1-2; 9 positions agree with TRBD1. Germline CDR1 GTSNPN, CDR2 SVGIG (reference sequence). V gave up 0 bases and J gave up 2 bases; unmatched junction bases: 1. CDR3 length equals 14 residues. The CDR3 loop reads CAWSVGTGNYGYTF. The CDR3 DNA follows: TGTGCCTGGAGTGTTGGGACAGGGAACTATGGCTACACCTTC.

This clone was seen a few times. CDR3 amino acids: CASKTGLANTDTQYF. The CDR3 nucleotides read TGTGCCAGCAAAACGGGACTAGCGAACACAGATACGCAGTATTTT. The V gene is TRBV5-4, the J gene TRBJ2-3, with TRBD2 identical over 10 bases. Germline CDR1 SGHNT, CDR2 YYREEE (reference sequence). V lost 6 bases to trimming and J lost 2 bases; unmatched junction nucleotides: 6. The CDR3 has 15 amino acids.

V is TRBV7-2 and J is TRBJ2-1, with 9 bases aligning to TRBD2. CDR3 length equals 17 residues. Germline V gene lookup returns CDR1 SGHTA and CDR2 FQGNSA. The V and J ends lost 1 base and 3 bases, in that order; junction bases with no gene match: 7. The CDR3 bases are TGTGCCAGCAGCTTAGTGCGGGAGGGCCGAGGCTACAATGAGCAGTTCTTC. This encodes CASSLVREGRGYNEQFF.

This sequence joins TRBV5-1 and TRBJ2-6, with D perhaps TRBD2 (6 bases). The germline gives CDR1 SGHRS, CDR2 YFSETQ. Deletions cut 4 bases from V and 0 bases from J, with 8 bases between. The CDR3 has 15 residues. Written as DNA, the CDR3 is TGCGCCAGCAGCCCGGAGGGCTCTGGGGCCAACGTCCTGACTTTC. It translates to CASSPEGSGANVLTF.

This sequence joins TRBV9 and TRBJ2-5; 7 nucleotides line up with TRBD1. Germline trimming cut 0 bases from V and 5 bases from J; bases unmatched to any gene: 7. The germline gives CDR1 SGDLS, CDR2 YYNGEE. CDR3 size: 15 residues. CDR3 in DNA: TGTGCCAGCAGCGTAGAAGACAGGGTATGGGAGACCCAGTACTTC. Protein: CASSVEDRVWETQYF.

This clone was seen a few times. This chain connects TRBV3-1 (or the pseudogene TRBV3-2) to TRBJ2-3, with TRBD2 matching 7 bases. Losses at the gene ends were 4 bases for V and 2 bases for J; bases not matched to a gene: 6. Germline CDR1 is LGHDT and CDR2 is YNNKEL (reference sequence). This CDR3 spans 15 amino acids. DNA of the CDR3: TGTGCCAGCAGCCTCTGGGAGGGACCCACAGATACGCAGTATTTT. Encoded protein: CASSLWEGPTDTQYF.

This clone was found a few times. The genes are TRBV10-1 and TRBJ2-7; 7 positions match TRBD1. Germline CDR1 reads WNHNN; CDR2 reads SYGVQD (reference sequence). The CDR3 covers 15 residues. V lost 0 bases to trimming and J lost 4 bases; unmatched junction nucleotides: 6. The CDR3 here is CASSESDREDYEQYV. CDR3 nucleotide sequence: TGCGCCAGCAGTGAGTCCGACAGGGAAGATTACGAGCAGTACGTC.

The genes are TRBV27 and TRBJ1-2; D is unclear. Germline CDR1 and CDR2: MNHEY and SMNVEV (reference sequence). The CDR3 sequence is 14 residues long. The V end was cut by 0 bases, the J end by 8 bases, with 13 bases between. Here the CDR3 reads CASSLSYAPRGYTF. The CDR3 nucleotides read TGTGCCAGCAGTTTATCTTACGCCCCCAGGGGCTACACCTTC.

This clone was seen a single time. This chain links TRBV5-6 with TRBJ1-2, with 9 bases lining up with TRBD1. With 5 bases clipped from V and 4 bases from J, the junction kept 6 bases outside the gene matches. The CDR3 has 14 amino acids. The germline V gene has CDR1 SGHDT and CDR2 YYEEEE. This CDR3 reads CASSSQGASYGYTF. The CDR3 DNA follows: TGTGCCAGCAGTTCACAGGGGGCGAGCTATGGCTACACCTTC.

The chain is built from TRBV6-2 or TRBV6-3 and TRBJ1-3; tentative D call: TRBD1 (6 bases). Germline CDR1 reads MNHEY; CDR2 reads SVGEGT. The germline V and J ends were trimmed by 0 bases and 2 bases, with 20 bases remaining between them. The CDR3 contains 19 residues. The CDR3 DNA reads TGTGCCAGCAGTTACTCGAATGTTGACAGGCACCTCGCTGGAAACACCATATATTTT. Its protein product is CASSYSNVDRHLAGNTIYF.

This chain joins TRBV2 and TRBJ1-5, with 7 positions matching TRBD1. Germline V gene sequence: CDR1 SNHLY, CDR2 FYNNEI. CDR3 size: 14 residues. The ends lost 5 bases at V and 5 bases at J; junction bases unmatched: 6. CDR3 bases: TGTGCCAGCAGTCAACAGGGGCGGGATCAGCCCCAGCATTTT. Encoded protein: CASSQQGRDQPQHF.

V and J are TRBV7-8 and TRBJ2-1, with D perhaps matching TRBD2 (5 bases). The CDR3 sequence is 16 residues long. V shed 5 bases and J shed 1 base, with 15 bases lying between them. Looked up from germline, CDR1 is SGHVS and CDR2 is FQNEAQ. The DNA of the CDR3 is TGTGCCAGCAGCCGACGCGAGGGCGCGTCCTACAATGAGCAGTTCTTC. It yields the protein CASSRREGASYNEQFF.